This TCR beta chain was identified during a study of blood T cell repertoires in COVID-19. The overall study: Samples representing acute and convalescent COVID-19 were sourced from the United States, Italy and Spain. T cells, B-cell-depleted T cells, or PBMCs provided the cDNA or gDNA that served as material.

CDR1 SGHRS and CDR2 YFSETQ come from the germline V gene. V lost 1 base to trimming and J lost 7 bases; unmatched junction nucleotides: 7. CDR3 length: 15 residues. Authors' methods: Amplification with reference gene primers provided the estimates of nucleated cell counts. Produced via immunoSEQ multiplex PCR; TCRdb's table is partial and in-frame only. V, J and clone size are those of that table, while D and trimming were read from the DNA. This sample has fewer than 200,000 clones; about 85% occur once, and the top ten carry about 9.1%. The TCR originated in an elderly woman with acute or convalescent COVID-19. Sequenced input: peripheral blood. The chain couples TRBV5-1 to TRBJ2-1; 8 bases are shared with TRBD2. CDR3 sequence: CASSLPGGPVNEQFF. DNA of the CDR3: TGCGCCAGCAGCTTGCCGGGAGGGCCAGTAAATGAGCAGTTCTTC. Using reference TRBV5-1 and TRBJ2-1 for the parts outside the CDR3, the full variable domain is KAGVTQTPRYLIKTRGQQVTLSCSPISGHRSVSWYQQTPGQGLQFLFEYFSETQRNKGNFPGRFSGRQFSNSRSEMNVSTLELGDSALYLCASSLPGGPVNEQFFGPGTRLTVL.